These 32 T cell receptor beta chains originate from one sample sequenced in a study of T cell repertoires in cytomegalovirus infection. TCRdb re-called the reads through MiXCR, storing one row per CDR3 protein. Of 340,000 or so distinct CDR3 sequences listed, roughly 25% are singletons. These receptors have no identified antigens. The source was cultured PBMCs, collected from culture after CMV antigen stimulation. The receptors shown here come from a human donor in good health (CMV status not recorded). Some clones in this sample may be carry-over from other donors' samples.

This clonotype was found once. V usage is TRBV30 and J usage is TRBJ2-7, with D hard to call. The CDR3 consists of 13 residues. V lost 2 bases and J 6 bases, leaving 14 bases between the germline ends. Germline CDR1 GTSNPN, CDR2 SVGIG (reference sequence). The CDR3 protein is CAWSKSDVAEQYV. CDR3 sequence (DNA): TGTGCCTGGAGTAAGAGTGACGTGGCCGAGCAGTACGTC.

V gene TRBV7-9 combines with J gene TRBJ2-1, with 8 positions matching TRBD2. V dropped 8 bases and J dropped 10; count of bases not matched to a gene: 19. Germline V gene sequence: CDR1 SEHNR, CDR2 FQNEAQ (reference sequence). The CDR3 sequence is 16 residues long. CDR3 sequence (DNA): TGTGCCAGCCCTCTAACAAATAGCGGGACGAGACTCGAGCAGTTCTTC. Translated: CASPLTNSGTRLEQFF.

This clonotype was seen only a few times. V and J are TRBV6-2 or TRBV6-3 and TRBJ2-7, with 11 bases aligning to TRBD2. This CDR3 is built from 15 residues. Germline V gene sequence: CDR1 MNHEY, CDR2 SVGEGT. V was clipped by 8 bases and J by 2 bases; unmatched bases: 8. The CDR3, as DNA: TGTGCCAGCTGTCCCGGGACTAGCGGCGCCTACGAGCAGTACGTC. Amino acid sequence: CASCPGTSGAYEQYV.

The genes are TRBV7-2 and TRBJ2-2, with a possible D match to TRBD1 (5 bases). This CDR3 has 16 residues. Trimming left V 1 base short and J 3 bases short, with 12 bases between. Germline loops: CDR1 SGHTA, CDR2 FQGNSA. CDR3 DNA: TGTGCCAGCAGCTTAGGGGTAGGGGTCGACACCGGGGAGCTGTTTTTT. This gives the protein CASSLGVGVDTGELFF.

A few counts support this clonotype. V and J are TRBV6-6 and TRBJ2-3; the match to TRBD2 covers 9 bases. This CDR3 contains 15 residues. Germline V gene data show CDR1 as MNHNY and CDR2 as SVGAGI (reference sequence). With V trimmed by 6 bases and J by 0 bases, 4 bases remained unmatched. This CDR3 reads CASRESGGSTDTQYF. The CDR3 bases are TGTGCCAGCAGAGAAAGCGGGGGGAGCACAGATACGCAGTATTTT.

This clonotype was detected only a few times. The CDR3 spells CASSIGGRLNTEAFF. The CDR3 region has the DNA TGTGCCAGTAGTATTGGAGGGCGTTTGAACACTGAAGCTTTCTTT. The rearrangement links TRBV19 to TRBJ1-1; no firm D call. The CDR3 has 15 residues. The germline V gene encodes CDR1 LNHDA and CDR2 SQIVND (reference sequence). Trimming shortened V by 3 bases and J by 0 bases, and 11 bases separated the two germline ends.

This clonotype was detected ten times or more. The J gene is TRBJ2-1, the V gene TRBV14; possible D gene TRBD2, 6 bases. The CDR3 runs to 16 residues. Trimming shortened V by 5 bases and J by 9 bases, and 23 bases separated the two germline ends. Germline loops: CDR1 SGHDN, CDR2 FVKESK. The CDR3 sequence: CASSLGPGLLPGEQFF. CDR3 DNA: TGTGCCAGCAGCTTGGGCCCGGGACTCCTACCCGGTGAGCAGTTCTTC.

This chain links TRBV7-8 with TRBJ1-5; weak D call: TRBD1 (6 bases). This CDR3 region has 16 residues. Germline V gene lookup returns CDR1 SGHVS and CDR2 FQNEAQ. Deletions cut 5 bases from V and 2 bases from J, with 16 bases between. The CDR3 reads CASSPEFRGRNQPQHF. The CDR3 DNA reads as TGTGCCAGCAGCCCCGAGTTCCGGGGGCGCAATCAGCCCCAGCATTTT.

The gene calls are TRBV9 and TRBJ2-1; D is uncertain. The CDR3 is made up of 14 amino acids. Trimming pared 2 bases from V and 6 bases from J, leaving 12 bases between. Germline V CDR1 and CDR2: SGDLS, YYNGEE. CDR3 sequence: CASSVPSPGNEQFF. The DNA for the CDR3 is TGTGCCAGCAGCGTCCCTTCCCCAGGCAATGAGCAGTTCTTC.

The chain recombines TRBV29-1 with TRBJ1-1, with D perhaps TRBD1 (6 bases). The CDR3 spans 16 residues. CDR1 SQVTM and CDR2 ANQGSEA come from the germline V gene. The V gene lost 6 bases and the J gene lost 0 bases, with 20 bases spanning the gap. CDR3 residues: CSVPRGGQSLNTEAFF. For the CDR3, the DNA is TGCAGCGTCCCCAGGGGTGGACAGTCTTTGAACACTGAAGCTTTCTTT. The full variable domain, with the rest looked up from reference TRBV29-1 and TRBJ1-1, is SAVISQKPSRDICQRGTSLTIQCQVDSQVTMMFWYRQQPGQSLTLIATANQGSEATYESGFVIDKFPISRPNLTFSTLTVSNMSPEDSSIYLCSVPRGGQSLNTEAFFGQGTRLTVV.

The chain uses TRBV7-2 and TRBJ2-7; D remains unclear. Trimming removed 3 bases at V and 6 bases at J, with 9 bases between. CDR3 length: 12 amino acids. Germline CDR1 is SGHTA and CDR2 is FQGNSA. CDR3 residues: CASSFPPGEQYV. The CDR3 DNA is TGTGCCAGCAGCTTTCCCCCCGGCGAGCAGTACGTC.

The chain combines TRBV19 with TRBJ2-5, with D perhaps matching TRBD1 (5 bases). CDR3 length: 13 amino acids. Germline CDR1 is LNHDA and CDR2 is SQIVND (reference sequence). V was cut by 3 bases and J by 2 bases, with 7 bases left in between. CDR3 sequence reads: CASSMTVQETQYF. The CDR3 nucleotides read TGTGCCAGTAGTATGACAGTTCAAGAGACCCAGTACTTC.

The V gene is TRBV12-3 or TRBV12-4, the J gene TRBJ2-1; weak D call: TRBD2 (6 bases). V lost 5 bases and J 8 bases, leaving 10 bases between the germline ends. This CDR3 is built from 12 residues. CDR3 protein: CASSPGLYEQFF. CDR3 sequence (DNA): TGTGCCAGCAGTCCGGGACTCTATGAGCAGTTCTTC.

V gene TRBV29-1 combines with J gene TRBJ2-1; D possibly matches TRBD1 or TRBD2 (5 bases each). The germline V and J ends were trimmed by 6 bases and 1 base, with 16 bases remaining between them. Looked up from germline, CDR1 is SQVTM and CDR2 is ANQGSEA. The CDR3 runs to 15 residues. The CDR3 DNA reads TGCAGCGTACCCGGACGGGGCGTGTCCTACAATGAGCAGTTCTTC. Its translation is CSVPGRGVSYNEQFF.

In its sample, this clonotype was seen a few times. This rearrangement joins TRBV4-3 to TRBJ1-2; 7 positions match TRBD1. CDR3 length: 14 residues. V dropped 2 bases and J dropped 8; count of bases not matched to a gene: 8. In germline, CDR1 is LGHNA, CDR2 YSLEER. The CDR3, as DNA: TGCGCCAGCAGCCAAAATGACAGGGCCGGGGGCTACACCTTC. Translation: CASSQNDRAGGYTF.

This chain connects TRBV5-1 to TRBJ2-2; 15 nucleotides align to TRBD2. V shed 2 bases and J 0 bases; nucleotides not matched to a gene: 5. Germline V lookup: CDR1 SGHRS, CDR2 YFSETQ. The CDR3 has 19 residues. The CDR3 nucleotides read TGCGCCAGCAGCTTTGGAGGACTAGCGGGAGGGGCGAACACCGGGGAGCTGTTTTTT. Translation gives CASSFGGLAGGANTGELFF. The complete variable domain, with remaining parts taken from reference TRBV5-1 and TRBJ2-2, reads KAGVTQTPRYLIKTRGQQVTLSCSPISGHRSVSWYQQTPGQGLQFLFEYFSETQRNKGNFPGRFSGRQFSNSRSEMNVSTLELGDSALYLCASSFGGLAGGANTGELFFGEGSRLTVL.

This clonotype was recorded at least ten times. The chain uses TRBV7-2 and TRBJ2-5, with 9 bases aligning to TRBD1. J lost 4 bases, V lost 5 bases, and 8 bases had no gene match. This CDR3 is built from 15 residues. CDR1 and CDR2 (germline): SGHTA, FQGNSA. The CDR3 DNA follows: TGTGCCAGCAGCCAACAGGGGGCGGCGGGAGAGACCCAGTACTTC. This translates into CASSQQGAAGETQYF.

V is TRBV19 and J is TRBJ2-3, with 12 bases lining up with TRBD2. V trimming: 4 bases; J trimming: 1 base; junction bases outside the gene matches: 6. Germline values: CDR1 LNHDA, CDR2 SQIVND (reference sequence). This CDR3 is 17 amino acids long. CDR3 bases: TGTGCCAGTAGTACCTACCGGACTAGCGGGGGCACAGATACGCAGTATTTT. Protein: CASSTYRTSGGTDTQYF.

The rearrangement uses TRBV6-6 and TRBJ2-3; 7 nucleotides line up with TRBD2. Germline CDR1 and CDR2: MNHNY and SVGAGI (reference sequence). Germline trimming cut 0 bases from V and 1 base from J; bases unmatched to any gene: 1. This CDR3 is 15 amino acids long. For the CDR3, the DNA is TGTGCCAGCAGTTACTCAAGCGGGGGCACAGATACGCAGTATTTT. Its translation: CASSYSSGGTDTQYF.

The rearrangement uses TRBV6-1 and TRBJ2-7; 9 nucleotides align to TRBD1. The CDR3 is 15 amino acids. Germline assignment: CDR1 MNHNS and CDR2 SASEGT. V shed 7 bases, J shed 3 bases, and the junction held 10 bases outside the gene matches. The CDR3 spells CASNPGTGNNYEQYF. The CDR3 DNA follows: TGTGCCAGCAACCCCGGGACAGGGAATAACTACGAGCAGTACTTC.

This clonotype was seen at least ten times. V usage is TRBV7-2 and J usage is TRBJ2-3; 7 bases map to TRBD2. Unmatched junction bases numbered 10, after V lost 1 base and J lost 0 bases. The CDR3 consists of 18 residues. Per the germline V gene, CDR1 is SGHTA and CDR2 is FQGNSA. The CDR3 region has the DNA TGTGCCAGCAGCTTAGAAGGGTTTGGAGCGGGGAGCACAGATACGCAGTATTTT. Protein sequence: CASSLEGFGAGSTDTQYF.

The chain recombines TRBV7-2 with TRBJ2-1; TRBD1 or TRBD2 may be the D gene (5 bases each). Trimming left V 6 bases short and J 6 bases short, with 18 bases between. Per germline, CDR1 SGHTA and CDR2 FQGNSA. This CDR3 is built from 15 residues. This CDR3 is CASRYPGTPINEQFF. The CDR3 DNA follows: TGTGCCAGCAGGTACCCCGGGACCCCTATCAATGAGCAGTTCTTC.

The chain employs TRBV6-1 and TRBJ2-3; D may be TRBD1 or TRBD2 (5 bases each). The CDR3 loop spans 14 amino acids. Trimming took off 7 bases at V and 0 bases at J, with 11 bases between the two ends. Germline V gives CDR1 MNHNS, CDR2 SASEGT. The CDR3: CASTSGRSTDTQYF. For the CDR3, the DNA is TGTGCCAGCACATCGGGACGGAGCACAGATACGCAGTATTTT.

This clonotype was detected once. V usage is TRBV19 and J usage is TRBJ2-7; 11 bases map to TRBD2. Per germline, CDR1 LNHDA and CDR2 SQIVND (reference sequence). The CDR3 totals 14 residues. J was trimmed by 6 bases and V by 2 bases; bases with no gene match: 3. The CDR3 DNA reads as TGTGCCAGTAGTATAACTAGCGGGAGTTTCGAGCAGTACTTC. This encodes CASSITSGSFEQYF.

The chain recombines TRBV6-5 with TRBJ2-7; D is perhaps TRBD1 (5 bases). Germline V gives CDR1 MNHEY, CDR2 SVGAGI. The CDR3 has 12 amino acids. Trimming shortened V by 2 bases and J by 5 bases, and 7 bases separated the two germline ends. CDR3 amino acids: CASSYPGHEQYF. For the CDR3, the DNA is TGTGCCAGCAGTTACCCAGGGCACGAGCAGTACTTC.

This clonotype was seen more than once but under ten times. The chain joins TRBV6-6 to TRBJ2-7; no firm D call. V lost 5 bases and J 3 bases, leaving 14 bases between the germline ends. This CDR3 has 14 residues. CDR1 MNHNY and CDR2 SVGAGI come from the germline V gene (reference sequence). The CDR3 nucleotides read TGTGCCAGCAGTGTAAGTTCGTCAGGCTACGAGCAGTACTTC. Protein product: CASSVSSSGYEQYF.

This clonotype has at least ten counts. The chain carries TRBV7-6 and TRBJ2-1; unclear D gene. V was shortened by 5 bases and J by 8 bases, with 19 bases between the two germline ends. This CDR3 is built from 15 residues. Germline lookup yields CDR1 SGHVS and CDR2 FNYEAQ. CDR3 in DNA: TGTGCCAGCAGCCCAACCCCGAGTTTTATCGATGAGCAGTTCTTC. Its protein product is CASSPTPSFIDEQFF.

This chain connects TRBV10-3 to TRBJ1-1; perhaps TRBD1 as D (5 bases). The length of the CDR3 is 16 residues. V lost 0 bases, J lost 9 bases, and 20 bases lay in between. The V gene's germline CDR1 is ENHRY and CDR2 SYGVKD. The CDR3 here is CAISESLGTGTVKAFF. The DNA of the CDR3 is TGTGCCATCAGTGAGTCGTTGGGGACCGGGACGGTGAAAGCTTTCTTT.

In this sample, this clonotype turned up many times. The chain recombines TRBV7-6 with TRBJ1-4; D remains ambiguous. V was clipped by 0 bases and J by 9 bases, with 8 bases between them. There are 13 residues in the CDR3. From germline, CDR1 is SGHVS and CDR2 FNYEAQ. The CDR3 region is CASSLALGQKLFF. The CDR3 nucleotides read TGTGCCAGCAGCTTAGCTCTCGGTCAAAAACTGTTTTTT.

This clonotype has more than one count but fewer than ten. The V call is TRBV6-4, the J call TRBJ2-1; 11 bases match TRBD2. After removal of 3 bases from V and 10 bases from J, the junction contained 5 bases not matched to a gene. The CDR3 has 14 amino acids. Germline lookup yields CDR1 MRHNA and CDR2 SNTAGT. The CDR3 nucleotides are TGTGCCAGCAGTGAACTAGCGGGAGCTCCCGAGCAGTTCTTC. It specifies CASSELAGAPEQFF.

V is TRBV6-5 and J is TRBJ1-3, with no clear D. Deletions cut 0 bases from V and 0 bases from J, with 15 bases between. This CDR3 contains 18 residues. CDR1 MNHEY and CDR2 SVGAGI come from the germline V gene. CDR3 sequence (DNA): TGTGCCAGCAGTTACTCTATTAGCCAGGAGCACTCTGGAAACACCATATATTTT. Encoded protein: CASSYSISQEHSGNTIYF.

The table lists this clonotype with many counts. The chain couples TRBV19 to TRBJ2-3, with D hard to call. This CDR3 is built from 15 residues. Trimming removed 4 bases from V and 4 bases from J, with 15 bases in between. The germline V gene has CDR1 LNHDA and CDR2 SQIVND (reference sequence). The CDR3 nucleotides read TGTGCCAGTAGTAGCGAGGTAACCCGTGCAGATACGCAGTATTTT. It encodes CASSSEVTRADTQYF.